This T cell receptor (beta chain) was observed in a study of shared clonotypes between healthy human individuals. Overall study results and limits: In this cohort, only blood was sampled, and tissue repertoires likely differ. Sorted-subset samples were not fully sequenced, rarefaction indicated.

Each sorted subset replicate got 200 ng genomic DNA, roughly 30,000 genomes. Sequenced by immunoSEQ multiplex PCR; TCRdb stores in-frame clones only, minus some. The repertoire holds about 1 million clones, with about 76% as singletons. As concerns this clone: What it recognizes is unknown.

Trimming left V 2 bases short and J 4 bases short, with 11 bases between. Germline V gene data show CDR1 as MNHNY and CDR2 as SVGAGI (reference sequence). CDR3 length equals 14 residues. This chain joins TRBV6-6 and TRBJ1-1; TRBD1 is a possible D gene (6 bases). The TCR originated in a man between 18 and 29 years old in good health. Sequenced material: memory CD4+ T cells sorted from blood. Subset indicated: CD45RA-negative fraction. The CDR3 DNA reads as TGTGCCAGCAGTTACGAGACAGGCTTCACTGAAGCTTTCTTT. This translates into CASSYETGFTEAFF.